The 20 T cell receptor beta chains below come from one sample, sequenced in a study of T cell responses to AZD1222 COVID-19 vaccine. Sequencing was performed with immunoSEQ multiplex PCR; in TCRdb, only in-frame clones are kept and a portion is missing. The sample has about 150,000 clones; roughly 92% are singletons. This sample comprised peripheral blood, obtained on day 0 of AZD1222 vaccination. Receptors originate from an adult in good health.

The V gene is TRBV6-4, the J gene TRBJ2-3; 7 bases are a match to TRBD1. Germline CDR1 is MRHNA and CDR2 is SNTAGT. The CDR3 covers 15 residues. With V trimmed by 4 bases and J by 0 bases, 4 bases remained unmatched. This chain's CDR3 is CASSVETGSTDTQYF. CDR3 coding DNA: TGTGCCAGCAGTGTAGAGACAGGGAGCACAGATACGCAGTATTTT.

The J gene is TRBJ1-2, the V gene TRBV28; unclear D gene. Germline V gene sequence: CDR1 MDHEN, CDR2 SYDVKM. CDR3 length: 15 residues. V lost 4 bases and J 2 bases, leaving 14 bases between the germline ends. The CDR3 region has the DNA TGTGCCAGCAGTTATAGCACCCTGGACAACTATGGCTACACCTTC. Its translation: CASSYSTLDNYGYTF.

The chain links TRBV4-1 to TRBJ1-2, with 7 positions matching TRBD1. With 0 bases clipped from V and 5 bases from J, the junction kept 6 bases outside the gene matches. The CDR3 runs to 15 residues. The germline CDR1 and CDR2 sequences are MGHRA and YSYEKL. The CDR3: CASSQDLGQIYGYTF. DNA for the CDR3: TGCGCCAGCAGCCAAGATCTGGGACAGATTTATGGCTACACCTTC.

The chain has TRBV10-3 and TRBJ1-1, with D hard to call. V was cut by 6 bases and J by 4 bases, with 9 bases left in between. Germline V gene lookup returns CDR1 ENHRY and CDR2 SYGVKD. The CDR3 extends over 12 amino acids. CDR3 sequence: CAISPRGTEAFF. The CDR3, as DNA: TGTGCCATCAGCCCCCGAGGCACTGAAGCTTTCTTT.

The rearrangement joins TRBV21-1 to TRBJ2-2; the table names TRBD1, a call not compared with the DNA. TRBV21-1 is termed a pseudogene. The CDR3 has 12 residues. For the CDR3, the DNA is TGTGCCAGCCCCAGGCCCTCCGGGGAGCTGTTTTTT. Translated, it gives CASPRPSGELFF.

The V call is TRBV7-9, the J call TRBJ1-1; TRBD1 aligns across 8 bases. CDR1 and CDR2 (germline): SEHNR, FQNEAQ (reference sequence). The ends lost 4 bases at V and 1 base at J; junction bases unmatched: 2. The CDR3 covers 14 residues. This CDR3 is CASSSDRANTEAFF. In DNA form, the CDR3 reads TGTGCCAGCAGCTCGGACAGGGCGAACACTGAAGCTTTCTTT.

Comment on this clone: Other DNA sequences in this sample translate to the same CDR3. The chain carries TRBV18 and TRBJ2-5; D is uncertain. The V and J ends lost 3 bases and 2 bases respectively, with 1 base between them. The CDR3 length is 11 residues. Germline CDR1 and CDR2: KGHSH and LQKENI. CDR3 DNA: TGTGCCAGCTCACCGCAAGAGACCCAGTACTTC. Its protein is CASSPQETQYF.

V usage is TRBV11-2 and J usage is TRBJ2-7; tentatively, D is TRBD2 (5 bases). This CDR3 region has 14 residues. CDR1 SGHAT and CDR2 FQNNGV come from the germline V gene. Trimming took off 5 bases at V and 2 bases at J, with 13 bases between the two ends. CDR3 residues: CASSHPGGPYEQYF. In nucleotides, the CDR3 is TGTGCCAGCAGCCACCCCGGAGGTCCCTACGAGCAGTACTTC.

The chain combines TRBV28 with TRBJ1-5; 9 bases align to TRBD1. V gave up 5 bases and J gave up 1 base; unmatched junction bases: 6. The CDR3 spans 16 residues. Per the germline V gene, CDR1 is MDHEN and CDR2 is SYDVKM. The CDR3 sequence is CASSPRTGVSNQPQHF. In nucleotides, the CDR3 is TGTGCCAGCAGTCCCCGGACAGGGGTAAGCAATCAGCCCCAGCATTTT.

V gene TRBV24-1 combines with J gene TRBJ2-1; 9 bases map to TRBD1. In germline, CDR1 is KGHDR, CDR2 SFDVKD. There are 17 residues in the CDR3. Trimming took 1 base from V and 10 from J; bases not matched to a gene: 13. CDR3 in amino acids: CATSDFPGQGRGGEQFF. The CDR3 DNA follows: TGTGCCACCAGTGATTTCCCCGGACAGGGGAGGGGAGGCGAGCAGTTCTTC.

The V call is TRBV24-1, the J call TRBJ2-1; TRBD2 aligns across 10 bases. V gave up 5 bases and J gave up 2 bases; unmatched junction bases: 14. Germline CDR1 reads KGHDR; CDR2 reads SFDVKD. CDR3 length equals 19 residues. CDR3 sequence: CATSASASGSGFAYNEQFF. The CDR3 DNA reads as TGTGCCACCAGTGCATCGGCTAGCGGGAGCGGGTTCGCCTACAATGAGCAGTTCTTC.

The rearrangement joins TRBV2 to TRBJ1-5, with a weak D call TRBD1 (5 bases). The ends were cut back, 7 bases at V and 1 base at J, with 11 bases in the middle. The V gene's germline CDR1 is SNHLY and CDR2 FYNNEI. The CDR3 covers 14 residues. The CDR3 loop reads CASNGRASNQPQHF. The DNA for the CDR3 is TGTGCCAGCAATGGCAGGGCGAGCAATCAGCCCCAGCATTTT.

The V and J genes are TRBV7-6 and TRBJ1-3, with 7 bases lining up with TRBD1. With 0 bases clipped from V and 0 bases from J, the junction kept 2 bases outside the gene matches. CDR3 size: 16 residues. The V gene's germline CDR1 is SGHVS and CDR2 FNYEAQ. The CDR3, as DNA: TGTGCCAGCAGCTTAGCGGGGACAGTCTCTGGAAACACCATATATTTT. Translating gives CASSLAGTVSGNTIYF.

The genes are TRBV27 and TRBJ1-2; D perhaps matches TRBD1 (6 bases). V gave up 5 bases and J gave up 4 bases, with 11 bases separating them. Germline CDR1 reads MNHEY; CDR2 reads SMNVEV (reference sequence). This CDR3 has 13 residues. The CDR3 reads CASSPQGVYGYTF. CDR3 DNA: TGTGCCAGCAGTCCACAGGGCGTCTATGGCTACACCTTC.

V gene TRBV27 combines with J gene TRBJ1-6; D remains unclear. V lost 6 bases, J lost 0 bases, and 18 bases lay in between. CDR1 MNHEY and CDR2 SMNVEV come from the germline V gene (reference sequence). The CDR3 loop spans 18 amino acids. The CDR3 reads CASSRRGPSSSYNSPLHF. In DNA form, the CDR3 reads TGTGCCAGCAGCCGCAGAGGACCATCGAGCTCCTATAATTCACCCCTCCACTTT.

With respect to this clone: The sample carries other DNA sequences with the same CDR3. This sequence joins TRBV30 and TRBJ1-1; D gene uncertain. Germline-derived CDR1 and CDR2 are GTSNPN and SVGIG (reference sequence). CDR3 length equals 12 residues. V gave up 2 bases and J gave up 2 bases, with 6 bases separating them. CDR3 sequence (DNA): TGTGCCTGGAGTCCGGGCAACACTGAAGCTTTCTTT. This gives the protein CAWSPGNTEAFF.

The chain recombines TRBV19 with TRBJ1-2, with TRBD1 as a possible D gene (5 bases). The CDR3 is made up of 13 amino acids. Germline V gives CDR1 LNHDA, CDR2 SQIVND (reference sequence). V lost 4 bases to trimming and J lost 8 bases, with 14 bases between them. The CDR3 sequence is CASSTQGVGGYTF. The CDR3 bases are TGTGCCAGTAGTACGCAGGGAGTGGGGGGCTACACCTTC.

V and J are TRBV27 and TRBJ2-1, with 7 bases aligning to TRBD1. J gave up 8 bases and V 3 bases, and 4 bases lay outside the gene matches. The germline V gene has CDR1 MNHEY and CDR2 SMNVEV (reference sequence). This CDR3 region has 13 residues. The CDR3 region is CASSLTGLDEQFF. As DNA, the CDR3 is TGTGCCAGCAGTTTGACAGGGTTGGATGAGCAGTTCTTC.

This chain connects TRBV29-1 to TRBJ1-1, with D possibly being TRBD1 (5 bases). Germline V gives CDR1 SQVTM, CDR2 ANQGSEA. The length of the CDR3 is 11 residues. The V gene lost 4 bases and the J gene lost 5 bases, with 8 bases spanning the gap. Here the CDR3 reads CSVVRGTEAFF. CDR3 coding DNA: TGCAGCGTTGTGCGGGGGACTGAAGCTTTCTTT.

V usage is TRBV7-2 and J usage is TRBJ2-4; TRBD2 aligns across 7 bases. The CDR3 is 16 amino acids. The ends lost 2 bases at V and 13 bases at J; junction bases unmatched: 17. Germline values: CDR1 SGHTA, CDR2 FQGNSA. The CDR3, as DNA: TGTGCCAGCAGCTTACTCATGGGGGGGAACACGGGACGACAGTACTTC. Protein sequence: CASSLLMGGNTGRQYF.